A selection of T cell receptor beta chains follows, all from one sample in a study of T cells in localized non-small cell lung cancer. Sequencing used immunoSEQ multiplex PCR; TCRdb keeps in-frame clones, though not all of them. The sample lists 30,000 to 40,000 clones; over 75% were seen once. The specimen was peripheral blood, collected before any cancer treatment. The receptor source for this set is a male donor at least 60 years old with stage III squamous cell lung carcinoma. The CDR3 runs from the conserved cysteine through the conserved F or W. Fields, in order: V gene, D gene, J gene, clone size, CDR3 protein, CDR3 DNA. D genes are given only for firm matches. The listing skips clone size in some rows; elsewhere it reads once, few, many or a size class.

v_gene: TRBV5-1
d_gene: NA
j_gene: TRBJ2-7
abundance: NA
CDR3aa: CASSYTGEYEQYF
CDR3nt: TGCGCCAGCAGCTACACTGGTGAATACGAGCAGTACTTC

v_gene: TRBV5-1
d_gene: NA
j_gene: TRBJ2-2
abundance: once
CDR3aa: CASSLAEKNTGELFF
CDR3nt: TGCGCCAGCAGCTTGGCTGAAAAGAACACCGGGGAGCTGTTTTTT

v_gene: TRBV10-2
d_gene: NA
j_gene: TRBJ1-2
abundance: NA
CDR3aa: CASSESRRGGYTF
CDR3nt: TGCGCCAGCAGTGAGTCGAGACGGGGTGGCTACACCTTC

v_gene: TRBV30
d_gene: TRBD1
j_gene: TRBJ1-1
abundance: NA
CDR3aa: CAWSVRVGTGMNTEAFF
CDR3nt: TGTGCCTGGAGTGTGAGGGTAGGGACAGGGATGAACACTGAAGCTTTCTTT

v_gene: TRBV14
d_gene: NA
j_gene: TRBJ2-1
abundance: NA
CDR3aa: CASSPPTQFLKNEQFF
CDR3nt: TGTGCCAGCAGCCCCCCTACGCAGTTTCTAAAAAATGAGCAGTTCTTC

v_gene: TRBV18
d_gene: NA
j_gene: TRBJ2-1
abundance: NA
CDR3aa: CASSPGSNRNEQFF
CDR3nt: TGTGCCAGCTCACCGGGCAGTAATAGGAATGAGCAGTTCTTC

v_gene: TRBV5-1
d_gene: NA
j_gene: TRBJ2-5
abundance: NA
CDR3aa: CASSLAPRQETQYF
CDR3nt: TGCGCCAGCAGCTTGGCGCCTCGGCAAGAGACCCAGTACTTC

v_gene: TRBV5-1
d_gene: NA
j_gene: TRBJ2-3
abundance: NA
CDR3aa: CASSLEGNPGDTQYF
CDR3nt: TGCGCCAGCAGCTTGGAGGGTAATCCAGGAGATACGCAGTATTTT

v_gene: TRBV15
d_gene: NA
j_gene: TRBJ1-1
abundance: NA
CDR3aa: CATSRGTTGPNTEAFF
CDR3nt: TGTGCCACCAGCAGAGGGACTACAGGACCGAACACTGAAGCTTTCTTT

v_gene: TRBV6-5
d_gene: NA
j_gene: TRBJ2-7
abundance: NA
CDR3aa: CASSPRRGSYEQYF
CDR3nt: TGTGCCAGCAGTCCGAGGCGGGGAAGCTACGAGCAGTACTTC

v_gene: TRBV6-1
d_gene: NA
j_gene: TRBJ2-5
abundance: once
CDR3aa: CASSESGTGFGTQYF
CDR3nt: TGTGCCAGCAGTGAATCCGGGACGGGCTTCGGGACCCAGTACTTC

v_gene: TRBV30
d_gene: NA
j_gene: TRBJ1-1
abundance: NA
CDR3aa: CAWNGGRAFF
CDR3nt: TGTGCCTGGAACGGGGGCAGAGCTTTCTTT

v_gene: TRBV7-7
d_gene: NA
j_gene: TRBJ2-7
abundance: NA
CDR3aa: CASSFQQGDEQYF
CDR3nt: TGTGCCAGCAGCTTTCAACAGGGAGACGAGCAGTACTTC

v_gene: TRBV19
d_gene: TRBD2
j_gene: TRBJ2-1
abundance: once
CDR3aa: CASSTGLARVGEQFF
CDR3nt: TGTGCCAGTAGTACGGGACTAGCACGTGTCGGTGAGCAGTTCTTC

v_gene: TRBV7-8
d_gene: TRBD2
j_gene: TRBJ2-5
abundance: few
CDR3aa: CASSLEWRGQETQYF
CDR3nt: TGTGCCAGCAGCTTAGAGTGGCGGGGGCAAGAGACCCAGTACTTC

v_gene: TRBV7-9
d_gene: NA
j_gene: TRBJ1-1
abundance: once
CDR3aa: CASSLGQTLNTEAFF
CDR3nt: TGTGCCAGCAGCCTAGGACAAACCTTGAACACTGAAGCTTTCTTT